A selection of T cell receptor beta chains follows, all from one sample in a study of CD8 T cells in Susac syndrome. TCRdb called the immunoSEQ multiplex PCR reads again in MiXCR, with one record for every CDR3 protein. The sample comprises about 200,000 distinct CDR3 sequences, 85% to 95% of which are singletons, and 0.1% to 0.12% rests with the top ten. Material for sequencing was CD4+ T cells from PBMCs. Receptor source: a human donor in good health. The conserved cysteine and the conserved F or W are not part of the CDR3 here. Clone size is not always given. Where it is, it says once, few, many or a class for expanded clones.

V: TRBV7-9
size: .
CDR3: ASSSSGTGWAYGYT

V: TRBV29-1
size: .
CDR3: SVGTGGGYT

V: TRBV7-3
size: .
CDR3: ASSLAGGENTQY

V: TRBV20-1
size: once
CDR3: SAGAGTGYEQY

V: TRBV6-1
size: .
CDR3: ASSDTGTSGGPRSYNEQF

V: TRBV4-1
size: few
CDR3: ASSSTSGGYEQY

V: TRBV5-6
size: once
CDR3: ASSFVGEKLF

V: TRBV20-1
size: .
CDR3: SARPPPHLSGTGGNQPQH

V: TRBV12-3/TRBV12-4
size: .
CDR3: ASSFTSAGNTEAF

V: TRBV9
size: .
CDR3: ASSIHRTEPAANTQY

V: TRBV23-1
size: .
CDR3: ASSQSGPGGTGGTDTQY

V: TRBV15
size: .
CDR3: ATRAWGPYNEQF

V: TRBV4-2
size: .
CDR3: ASSPTTSARDTQY

V: TRBV6-5
size: .
CDR3: ASSYERWRADTQY

V: TRBV28
size: .
CDR3: ASSLDEGRYGYT

V: TRBV28
size: .
CDR3: ASSRTGSNYGYT

V: TRBV12-3/TRBV12-4
size: few
CDR3: ASNLGGGTEAF

V: TRBV7-2
size: .
CDR3: ASSLARVINYGYT

V: TRBV2
size: .
CDR3: ASNTPGLTETQY

V: TRBV6-2/TRBV6-3
size: once
CDR3: ASSIDRGVPSNQPQH

V: TRBV5-1
size: .
CDR3: ASSLTDRAGDTEAF

V: TRBV29-1
size: .
CDR3: SVEDSPVGREQY

V: TRBV6-6
size: .
CDR3: ASIRGGSTDTQY

V: TRBV4-2
size: .
CDR3: ASSQVGRGSTDTQY

V: TRBV5-1
size: .
CDR3: ASSGAVRRMSDNEQF

V: TRBV12-3/TRBV12-4
size: .
CDR3: ASSLVGSRETQY

V: TRBV24-1
size: .
CDR3: ATSDLGTEQY

V: TRBV6-2/TRBV6-3
size: .
CDR3: ASSYSLTALGSYSNQPQH

V: TRBV28
size: .
CDR3: ASRSLTGGISGANVLT

V: TRBV11-2
size: .
CDR3: ASSFSGAFVLGGELF

V: TRBV10-2
size: .
CDR3: ASKSVGLDTQY